A single TCR beta chain is shown here with its context. Its specificity is not known. This specimen comes from a study of response to subunit inactivated influenza vaccine. General study findings and limits: T cells newly recruited by each seasonal influenza vaccination are few, the authors suggested.

TCRdb redid the calling of the RT-PCR reads with MiXCR, one entry per CDR3 protein. In the table there are 430,000 or so distinct CDR3 sequences, 9.5% to 13% of which are singletons. Here the sequenced sample was PBMCs from blood, taken about 6 weeks after vaccination. This receptor was identified in a man aged 45-60 years who received an inactivated influenza vaccine.

The CDR3 sequence is CASQPLGVAEAFF. In DNA, the CDR3 is TGTGCCAGCCAACCCCTGGGGGTGGCTGAAGCTTTCTTT. The rearrangement uses TRBV6-1 and TRBJ1-1; a weak D match, TRBD1 (5 bases). The CDR3 runs to 13 residues. Between the trimmed V and J ends, which lost 8 bases and 6 bases, there was a span of 16 bases. CDR1 is MNHNS and CDR2 is SASEGT in the germline V gene.